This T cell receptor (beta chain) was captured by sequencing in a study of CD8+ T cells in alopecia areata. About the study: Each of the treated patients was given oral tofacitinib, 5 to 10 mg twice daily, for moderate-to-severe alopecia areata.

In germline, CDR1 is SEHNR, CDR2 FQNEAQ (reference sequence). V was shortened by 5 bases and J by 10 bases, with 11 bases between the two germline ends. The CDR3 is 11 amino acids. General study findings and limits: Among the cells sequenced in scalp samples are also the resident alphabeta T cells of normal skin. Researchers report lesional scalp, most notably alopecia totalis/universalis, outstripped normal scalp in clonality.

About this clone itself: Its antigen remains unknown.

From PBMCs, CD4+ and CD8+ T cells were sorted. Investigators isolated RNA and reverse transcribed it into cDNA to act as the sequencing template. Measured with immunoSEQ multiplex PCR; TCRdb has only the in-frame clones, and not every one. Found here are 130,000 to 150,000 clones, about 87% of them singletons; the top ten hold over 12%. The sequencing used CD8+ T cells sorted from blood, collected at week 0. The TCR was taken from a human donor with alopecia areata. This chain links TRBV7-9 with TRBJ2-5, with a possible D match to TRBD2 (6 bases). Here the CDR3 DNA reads TGTGCCAGCAGCGCAAAGGGAGGCCAGTACTTC. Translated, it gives CASSAKGGQYF. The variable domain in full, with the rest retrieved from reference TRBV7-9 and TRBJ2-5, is DTGVSQNPRHKITKRGQNVTFRCDPISEHNRLYWYRQTLGQGPEFLTYFQNEAQLEKSRLLSDRFSAERPKGSFSTLEIQRTEQGDSAMYLCASSAKGGQYFGPGTRLLVL.